The 17 T cell receptor beta chains given below trace back to one sample, sequenced in a study of vaccination and CD4 T cells after COVID-19. The treatment is: approximately nine-day PBMC culture with coronavirus spike peptide pools or control peptides (ViraFEST assay). Their antigens are not known. With the Oncomine TCR Beta short-read assay, DNA from cultured CD4+ T cells was sequenced. TCRdb re-analysed the PCR reads in MiXCR, keeping a single row per CDR3 protein. The table shows just under 20,000 distinct CDR3 sequences, with roughly half occurring only once. The source material was CD4+ T cells from blood, cultured in vitro. All receptors come from a human donor who had recovered from COVID-19.

The genes are TRBV6-1 and TRBJ1-2, with 7 bases fitting TRBD1. The CDR3 totals 14 residues. Germline V lookup: CDR1 MNHNS, CDR2 SASEGT. Trimming removed 2 bases from V and 5 bases from J; junction bases left unmatched: 5. CDR3 DNA sequence: TGTGCCAGCAGTGAAAGGGGGCCCGGTTATGGCTACACCTTC. It translates to CASSERGPGYGYTF.

The chain joins TRBV20-1 to TRBJ2-3; 8 bases are shared with TRBD2. Germline-derived CDR1 and CDR2 are DFQATT and SNEGSKA (reference sequence). The CDR3 length is 14 residues. Trimming cost V 1 base and J 4 bases; bases outside gene matches: 4. The DNA for the CDR3 is TGCAGTGCTAGAGTCGGCGGGAGGCCAGATACGCAGTATTTT. As protein: CSARVGGRPDTQYF.

The rearrangement joins TRBV2 to TRBJ1-2; tentative D call: TRBD1 (6 bases). The CDR3 is made up of 13 amino acids. Looked up from germline, CDR1 is SNHLY and CDR2 is FYNNEI. The germline V and J ends were trimmed by 1 base and 3 bases, with 6 bases remaining between them. The CDR3 loop is CASSEGQDYGYTF. DNA of the CDR3: TGTGCCAGCAGTGAAGGACAGGACTATGGCTACACCTTC. Using reference TRBV2 and TRBJ1-2 for the parts outside the CDR3, the full variable domain is EPEVTQTPSHQVTQMGQEVILRCVPISNHLYFYWYRQILGQKVEFLVSFYNNEISEKSEIFDDQFSVERPDGSNFTLKIRSTKLEDSAMYFCASSEGQDYGYTFGSGTRLTVV.

The chain has TRBV7-8 and TRBJ1-5; TRBD1 aligns across 7 bases. The CDR3 contains 17 residues. The trim removed 4 bases at V and 6 bases at J, leaving 15 bases unmatched. From germline, CDR1 is SGHVS and CDR2 FQNEAQ. CDR3 residues: CASSSLEGTTGIQPQHF. The CDR3 nucleotides read TGTGCCAGCAGCTCCTTAGAGGGAACGACAGGGATTCAGCCCCAGCATTTT.

The rearrangement joins TRBV28 to TRBJ2-5, with D possibly being TRBD1 or TRBD2 (5 bases each). There are 17 residues in the CDR3. Trimming left V 2 bases short and J 1 base short, with 17 bases between. CDR1 MDHEN and CDR2 SYDVKM come from the germline V gene. CDR3 bases: TGTGCCAGCAGTTTAAGGCCGGGACGGACCGGCCAAGAGACCCAGTACTTC. Translated: CASSLRPGRTGQETQYF.

CDR3 nucleotide sequence: TGTGCCAGCAGTTACTCGTCAACTAATGAAAAACTGTTTTTT. This gives the protein CASSYSSTNEKLFF. V usage is TRBV6-5 and J usage is TRBJ1-4; D not certain. CDR1 and CDR2 from the germline V gene are MNHEY and SVGAGI. The CDR3 consists of 14 residues. V was shortened by 0 bases and J by 0 bases, with 2 bases between the two germline ends.

Only a few counts were recorded for this clonotype. The chain's CDR3 is CASSGTGDSNQPQHF. CDR3 in DNA: TGTGCCAGCAGCGGGACAGGCGATAGCAATCAGCCCCAGCATTTT. The chain is built from TRBV5-4 and TRBJ1-5; 8 bases fit TRBD1. From germline, CDR1 is SGHNT and CDR2 YYREEE (reference sequence). The CDR3 is made up of 15 amino acids. J was trimmed by 0 bases and V by 4 bases; bases with no gene match: 3.

The J gene is TRBJ2-3, the V gene TRBV11-1, with D tentatively TRBD2 (5 bases). The V gene's germline CDR1 is SGHAT and CDR2 FQDESV (reference sequence). Trimming took 4 bases from V and 3 from J, leaving 14 bases between them. The CDR3 sequence is 15 residues long. DNA of the CDR3: TGTGCCAGCAGCTCCGGGATTTTCGGAACAGATACGCAGTATTTT. This encodes CASSSGIFGTDTQYF. The full variable domain, completed using reference TRBV11-1 and TRBJ2-3, is EAEVAQSPRYKITEKSQAVAFWCDPISGHATLYWYRQILGQGPELLVQFQDESVVDDSQLPKDRFSAERLKGVDSTLKIQPAELGDSAMYLCASSSGIFGTDTQYFGPGTRLTVL.

This clonotype was seen only a few times. This chain joins TRBV6-1 and TRBJ1-3; 7 bases agree with TRBD1. Germline V gene data show CDR1 as MNHNS and CDR2 as SASEGT. J was trimmed by 4 bases and V by 7 bases; bases with no gene match: 7. The CDR3 has 14 amino acids. The CDR3 DNA is TGTGCCAGCAAGGAACAGGGGTCCGGAAACACCATATATTTT. This translates into CASKEQGSGNTIYF.

V usage is TRBV2 and J usage is TRBJ1-2, with a possible D match to TRBD1 (5 bases). Germline CDR1 is SNHLY and CDR2 is FYNNEI. The ends were cut back, 1 base at V and 8 bases at J, with 17 bases in the middle. The CDR3 contains 15 residues. CDR3 in amino acids: CASSEGGRPLIGYTF. The CDR3 DNA reads as TGTGCCAGCAGTGAAGGGGGACGGCCCCTTATCGGCTACACCTTC.

This clonotype has only a few counts. The CDR3 here is CSARSSGASYNSPLHF. CDR3 nucleotide sequence: TGCAGTGCTAGATCCTCCGGGGCCTCCTATAATTCACCCCTCCACTTT. The gene calls are TRBV20-1 and TRBJ1-6; maybe TRBD1 (5 bases). The germline V and J ends were trimmed by 2 bases and 0 bases, with 11 bases remaining between them. The CDR3 runs to 16 residues. Germline CDR1 is DFQATT and CDR2 is SNEGSKA (reference sequence).

This clonotype is termed large. The chain's CDR3 is CASSLASSGGNTDTQYF. In nucleotides, the CDR3 is TGCGCCAGCAGCTTGGCCTCTAGCGGGGGGAACACAGATACGCAGTATTTT. The V and J genes are TRBV5-1 and TRBJ2-3, with 11 nucleotides matching TRBD2. CDR3 length: 17 residues. Trimming removed 0 bases from V and 2 bases from J; junction bases left unmatched: 5. The germline V gene encodes CDR1 SGHRS and CDR2 YFSETQ.

This sequence joins TRBV7-9 and TRBJ2-3; D may be TRBD1 or TRBD2 (5 bases each). Germline CDR1 reads SEHNR; CDR2 reads FQNEAQ (reference sequence). Trimming took off 2 bases at V and 2 bases at J, with 8 bases between the two ends. This CDR3 contains 14 residues. The CDR3 protein is CASSLSGTTDTQYF. The CDR3 coding sequence is TGTGCCAGCAGCTTATCCGGGACCACAGATACGCAGTATTTT.

This chain joins TRBV24-1 and TRBJ2-5, with D possibly TRBD1 on 5 matching bases. Deletions cut 3 bases from V and 7 bases from J, with 14 bases between. The germline V gene encodes CDR1 KGHDR and CDR2 SFDVKD. CDR3 length: 14 residues. The CDR3 loop is CATSDTLREGTQYF. The CDR3 DNA reads TGTGCCACCAGTGATACACTCAGGGAAGGGACCCAGTACTTC.

This clonotype was observed a few times. The chain joins TRBV11-3 to TRBJ2-3; 14 nucleotides match TRBD2. After removal of 0 bases from V and 5 bases from J, the junction contained 7 bases not matched to a gene. The germline V gene has CDR1 SGHNT and CDR2 YENEEA. The CDR3 runs 18 residues. The CDR3 protein is CASSLEGPGLAGGDTQYF. CDR3 sequence (DNA): TGTGCCAGCAGCTTAGAGGGCCCAGGACTAGCGGGAGGAGATACGCAGTATTTT.

V gene TRBV11-2 combines with J gene TRBJ2-1; no reliable D call. Per germline, CDR1 SGHAT and CDR2 FQNNGV. V lost 8 bases to trimming and J lost 4 bases, with 15 bases between them. The CDR3 is 14 amino acids. CDR3 amino acids: CASALDHQYNEQFF. The CDR3 DNA reads as TGTGCCAGCGCCCTCGACCACCAATACAATGAGCAGTTCTTC.

This chain connects TRBV2 to TRBJ2-2; 7 bases are a match to TRBD2. This CDR3 contains 12 residues. With V trimmed by 8 bases and J by 3 bases, 0 bases remained unmatched. Germline V gene sequence: CDR1 SNHLY, CDR2 FYNNEI. CDR3 DNA sequence: TGTGCCAGCGGGGGGGACACCGGGGAGCTGTTTTTT. It codes for CASGGDTGELFF. The variable domain in full, with the rest retrieved from reference TRBV2 and TRBJ2-2, is EPEVTQTPSHQVTQMGQEVILRCVPISNHLYFYWYRQILGQKVEFLVSFYNNEISEKSEIFDDQFSVERPDGSNFTLKIRSTKLEDSAMYFCASGGDTGELFFGEGSRLTVL.